The 14 T cell receptor beta chains below were found in one sample sequenced in a study of T cell repertoires in cytomegalovirus infection. TCRdb re-called the reads with MiXCR, one entry per CDR3 protein. The table records fewer than 850,000 distinct CDR3 sequences, just under 30% of them present only once. Antigens of these TCRs are unknown. This material consisted of cultured CD8+ T cells from PBMCs, taken from culture after CMV antigen stimulation. All receptors derive from a human donor in good health (CMV status not recorded). Some clones in this sample may be carry-over from other donors' samples.

The chain joins TRBV3-1 to TRBJ2-5, with 7 bases lining up with TRBD2. Germline lookup yields CDR1 LGHDT and CDR2 YNNKEL (reference sequence). V lost 0 bases, J lost 4 bases, and 8 bases stayed unmatched. The CDR3 sequence is 16 residues long. Here the CDR3 reads CASSQDPLGGPETQYF. In DNA, the CDR3 is TGTGCCAGCAGCCAAGATCCATTGGGAGGGCCAGAGACCCAGTACTTC.

The chain couples TRBV10-3 to TRBJ1-2; no definite D call. From germline, CDR1 is ENHRY and CDR2 SYGVKD. V lost 3 bases and J lost 2, with 13 bases in between. The CDR3 consists of 15 residues. CDR3 loop: CAISDLTPTNYGYTF. CDR3 DNA: TGTGCCATCAGTGATCTAACACCTACCAACTATGGCTACACCTTC.

There are a few counts of this clonotype. V usage is TRBV10-3 and J usage is TRBJ2-7; 8 bases are shared with TRBD1. Looked up from germline, CDR1 is ENHRY and CDR2 is SYGVKD. V lost 0 bases to trimming and J lost 0 bases; unmatched junction nucleotides: 7. CDR3 length equals 17 residues. CDR3 amino acids: CAISESGQGALSYEQYF. The CDR3 bases are TGTGCCATCAGTGAGTCCGGACAGGGAGCCCTCTCCTACGAGCAGTACTTC.

This clonotype has more than one count but fewer than ten. The chain uses TRBV6-1 and TRBJ2-1; D possibly corresponds to TRBD2 (7 bases). This CDR3 region has 17 residues. V was trimmed by 5 bases and J by 5 bases, leaving 22 bases between them. Germline values: CDR1 MNHNS, CDR2 SASEGT. The CDR3 is CASSHISRGGVNNEQFF. CDR3 nucleotide sequence: TGTGCCAGCAGTCACATTAGTAGGGGGGGGGTAAACAATGAGCAGTTCTTC.

This rearrangement joins TRBV19 to TRBJ2-5; D not certain. CDR3 length equals 12 residues. Germline V gives CDR1 LNHDA, CDR2 SQIVND (reference sequence). V dropped 8 bases and J dropped 1 base, with 8 bases sitting between them. The CDR3: CASPNFQETQYF. CDR3 bases: TGTGCCAGTCCGAACTTCCAAGAGACCCAGTACTTC.

J is TRBJ2-7 and V is TRBV19, with unresolved D. Germline V gene lookup returns CDR1 LNHDA and CDR2 SQIVND (reference sequence). This CDR3 comprises 12 residues. Trimming took off 8 bases at V and 3 bases at J, with 11 bases between the two ends. The CDR3 nucleotides are TGTGCCAGTCACCTACTTGGCTACGAGCAGTACTTC. It encodes CASHLLGYEQYF.

The J gene is TRBJ1-2, the V gene TRBV28, with D unresolved. Looked up from germline, CDR1 is MDHEN and CDR2 is SYDVKM. The CDR3 is 16 amino acids. V shed 2 bases and J shed 2 bases, with 15 bases lying between them. The DNA of the CDR3 is TGTGCCAGCAGTTTAACAGAGTACGCAGTGAACTATGGCTACACCTTC. Translating gives CASSLTEYAVNYGYTF.

This clonotype was seen many times. This rearrangement joins TRBV12-3 or TRBV12-4 to TRBJ2-5; D remains unclear. V was pared by 4 bases and J by 5 bases, with 17 bases between. This CDR3 comprises 15 residues. As DNA, the CDR3 is TGTGCCAGCAGTTCCTTTCCGGGCCGACGGGAGACCCAGTACTTC. This translates into CASSSFPGRRETQYF.

The V and J genes are TRBV12-5 and TRBJ2-3; 8 nucleotides align to TRBD1. V lost 3 bases to trimming and J lost 3 bases; unmatched junction nucleotides: 11. CDR1 is LGHNT, CDR2 FRNRAP, per germline. CDR3 length equals 17 residues. The chain's CDR3 is CASGFNPGQELTDTQYF. The CDR3 nucleotides are TGTGCTAGTGGTTTCAATCCGGGACAGGAGTTAACAGATACGCAGTATTTT.

In this sample, this clonotype turned up a few times. The chain's CDR3 is CASSWEQWGPGNEKLFF. The CDR3 DNA is TGTGCCAGCAGTTGGGAACAGTGGGGACCGGGGAATGAAAAACTGTTTTTT. The chain joins TRBV28 to TRBJ1-4; possibly TRBD1 for D (5 bases). Germline V lookup: CDR1 MDHEN, CDR2 SYDVKM. V shed 4 bases and J shed 5 bases, with 20 bases lying between them. The CDR3 runs 17 residues.

The chain links TRBV9 to TRBJ2-2; TRBD2 agrees at 8 bases. The J segment lost 1 base and the V segment lost 2 bases, leaving 4 bases of the junction unmatched. The V gene's germline CDR1 is SGDLS and CDR2 YYNGEE. The CDR3 runs to 16 residues. In nucleotides, the CDR3 is TGTGCCAGCAGCGTTGTTAGCGGGGAGAACACCGGGGAGCTGTTTTTT. Its translation is CASSVVSGENTGELFF.

V and J are TRBV6-1 and TRBJ1-5, with TRBD1 matching over 8 bases. The V gene end was trimmed by 5 bases and the J gene end by 0 bases; junction bases not matched to a gene: 9. The CDR3 contains 17 residues. Germline CDR1 and CDR2: MNHNS and SASEGT. The CDR3 protein is CASSNLRGLNSNQPQHF. The CDR3 nucleotides read TGTGCCAGCAGTAATCTCAGGGGGCTAAATAGCAATCAGCCCCAGCATTTT.

V usage is TRBV12-3 or TRBV12-4 and J usage is TRBJ2-7, with D hard to call. V gave up 3 bases and J gave up 5 bases, with 17 bases separating them. The CDR3 is 15 residues long. CDR3 nucleotides: TGTGCCAGCAGTTTGTCAGGCCGCAGAATTCACGAGCAGTACTTC. Translation: CASSLSGRRIHEQYF.

This clonotype has more than one count but fewer than ten. The genes are TRBV20-1 and TRBJ2-7; D tentatively reads TRBD1 or TRBD2 (5 bases each). The germline CDR1 and CDR2 sequences are DFQATT and SNEGSKA (reference sequence). The CDR3 contains 15 residues. With 3 bases removed from V and 3 bases from J, the gap between germline ends came to 18 bases. CDR3 coding DNA: TGCAGTGCTAGGGGGTCCGGGGACCCAAACTACGAGCAGTACTTC. Translating it yields CSARGSGDPNYEQYF.